A selection of T cell receptor beta chains follows, all from one sample in a study of shared clonotypes between healthy human individuals. Assay used: immunoSEQ multiplex PCR; TCRdb lists only in-frame clones, some missing. Of about 1.1 million clones listed, around three quarters are singletons. Sequencing was done on a sample of memory CD4+ T cells from PBMCs. Source of these receptors: a young man in good health. Some clones in this sample may be carry-over from other donors' samples. Both conserved end residues are part of each CDR3. D genes are given only for firm matches. Clone size appears in some rows only: once, few, many, or a class for an expanded clone.

clone_size d_call cdr3_length j_call v_call cdr3_aa cdr3_nt
- - 12 TRBJ1-2 TRBV15 CATSEGTYGYTF TGTGCCACCAGCGAAGGGACCTATGGCTACACCTTC
- - 12 TRBJ1-2 TRBV28 CASSSQENGYTF TGTGCCAGCAGTTCGCAGGAGAATGGCTACACCTTC
- - 11 TRBJ2-1 TRBV30 CAWSVGSTPFF TGTGCCTGGAGTGTAGGGTCGACTCCGTTCTTC
once - 12 TRBJ2-3 TRBV30 CAWNQITDTQYF TGTGCCTGGAACCAGATCACAGATACGCAGTATTTT
- - 14 TRBJ1-1 TRBV9 CASIPLAVNTEAFF TGTGCCAGCATCCCCCTAGCGGTGAACACTGAAGCTTTCTTT
- - 14 TRBJ2-3 TRBV4-1 CASSQEAATDTQYF TGCGCCAGCAGCCAAGAGGCAGCGACAGATACGCAGTATTTT
- - 16 TRBJ2-1 TRBV11-3 CASSLGKQSTYNEQFF TGTGCCAGCAGCTTAGGGAAACAGAGCACCTACAATGAGCAGTTCTTC
- TRBD2 15 TRBJ2-3 TRBV10-3 CAIQSGRARGDTQYF TGTGCCATCCAGAGCGGGAGGGCGCGTGGAGATACGCAGTATTTT
- - 15 TRBJ2-7 TRBV4-1 CASSQGSGNVYEQYF TGCGCCAGCAGCCAAGGTTCGGGCAACGTTTACGAGCAGTACTTC
- - 12 TRBJ2-2 TRBV6-5 CASSLSSGELFF TGTGCCAGCAGCCTATCGTCCGGGGAGCTGTTTTTT
- TRBD1 15 TRBJ2-1 TRBV11-2 CASSWTGGSYNEQFF TGTGCCAGCAGCTGGACAGGGGGCTCCTACAATGAGCAGTTCTTC
- - 15 TRBJ1-5 TRBV2 CALKGWSGANQPQHF TGTGCCCTCAAGGGGTGGAGCGGGGCCAATCAGCCCCAGCATTTT
- - 12 TRBJ2-2 TRBV15 CATSKNTGELFF TGTGCCACCAGCAAGAACACCGGGGAGCTGTTTTTT
few - 14 TRBJ1-1 TRBV5-1 CASSLQGGDTEAFF TGCGCCAGCAGCCTACAGGGAGGGGACACTGAAGCTTTCTTT
- - 16 TRBJ1-4 TRBV4-2 CASSHGSIGESEKLFF TGTGCCAGCAGCCATGGCTCAATAGGGGAGAGTGAAAAACTGTTTTTT
many TRBD2 15 TRBJ2-2 TRBV7-2 CASSWDSGSLGELFF TGTGCCAGCAGCTGGGATAGCGGGAGTCTCGGGGAGCTGTTTTTT
- - 15 TRBJ2-7 TRBV5-4 CASSPATSSSYEQYF TGTGCCAGCAGCCCTGCGACATCGAGCTCCTACGAGCAGTACTTC
many - 12 TRBJ1-2 TRBV28 CASHSPVGGYTF TGTGCCAGCCACTCTCCCGTGGGTGGCTACACCTTC
- TRBD1 13 TRBJ2-3 TRBV18 CASYRQGTDTQYF TGTGCCAGCTATCGACAGGGGACAGATACGCAGTATTTT
once TRBD2 17 TRBJ2-7 TRBV27 CASSPRRLAGGRYEQYF TGTGCCAGCAGCCCCCGTAGGCTAGCGGGAGGGCGGTACGAGCAGTACTTC
- - 17 TRBJ2-3 TRBV28 CASSFILWDSSTDTQYF TGTGCCAGCAGTTTCATTCTATGGGATTCTAGCACAGATACGCAGTATTTT
- TRBD1 15 TRBJ2-1 TRBV7-2 CASSLVQGANNEQFF TGTGCCAGCAGCTTAGTTCAGGGGGCGAACAATGAGCAGTTCTTC
once TRBD2 19 TRBJ2-3 TRBV15 CATSREGRLAGGGTDTQYF TGTGCCACCAGCAGAGAGGGGCGACTAGCGGGAGGTGGGACAGATACGCAGTATTTT
- - 16 TRBJ2-2 TRBV7-3 CASSLAGAANTGELFF TGTGCCAGCAGCTTAGCCGGGGCCGCGAACACCGGGGAGCTGTTTTTT
- - 15 TRBJ2-2 TRBV28 CASSPKGKWAGELFF TGTGCCAGCAGTCCCAAGGGCAAATGGGCCGGGGAGCTGTTTTTT
- TRBD1 14 TRBJ2-1 TRBV5-6 CASSNGQARGEQFF TGTGCCAGCAGCAACGGACAGGCGCGCGGTGAGCAGTTCTTC
- - 17 TRBJ2-2 TRBV7-2 CASSPPGSNLVTGELFF TGTGCCAGCAGCCCCCCGGGGTCAAACCTCGTTACCGGGGAGCTGTTTTTT
- - 14 TRBJ1-5 TRBV7-2 CASSLGQVNQPQHF TGTGCCAGCAGCTTAGGCCAGGTTAATCAGCCCCAGCATTTT
- TRBD1 11 TRBJ1-2 TRBV2 CASGDRVTSTF TGTGCCAGCGGGGACAGGGTGACGAGCACCTTC
- - 12 TRBJ1-3 TRBV2 CASTFSGNTIYF TGTGCCAGCACCTTCTCTGGAAACACCATATATTTT
many - 13 TRBJ1-2 TRBV28 CASSLRGGYGYTF TGTGCCAGCAGTTTAAGGGGAGGCTATGGCTACACCTTC
- - 13 TRBJ1-3 TRBV15 CATSGEGGNTIYF TGTGCCACCTCGGGGGAAGGGGGAAACACCATATATTTT
- TRBD1 16 TRBJ2-3 TRBV5-1 CASSQKDRGGTDTQYF TGCGCCAGCAGCCAGAAGGACAGGGGAGGCACAGATACGCAGTATTTT
- - 15 TRBJ2-1 TRBV18 CASSPTSVSYNEQFF TGTGCCAGCTCACCAACGAGCGTCTCCTACAATGAGCAGTTCTTC
- TRBD1 16 TRBJ2-1 TRBV7-2 CASSSNRGRLYNEQFF TGTGCCAGCAGCTCAAACAGGGGGAGATTATACAATGAGCAGTTCTTC
- - 14 TRBJ2-2 TRBV2 CASSEWRNTGELFF TGTGCCAGCAGTGAATGGAGGAACACCGGGGAGCTGTTTTTT
- - 13 TRBJ2-1 TRBV5-1 CASSLEIESEQFF TGCGCCAGCAGCTTGGAAATCGAGAGTGAGCAGTTCTTC
- TRBD2 19 TRBJ2-7 TRBV28 CASSLPAALGLAGAYEQYF TGTGCCAGCAGTTTACCGGCAGCCCTTGGACTAGCGGGAGCCTACGAGCAGTACTTC
- TRBD1 14 TRBJ1-5 TRBV7-8 CASSLVQGDQPQHF TGTGCCAGCAGCTTAGTACAGGGGGATCAGCCCCAGCATTTT
- TRBD2 15 TRBJ2-1 TRBV19 CASSIPSGRVLEQFF TGTGCCAGTAGTATACCCAGCGGGAGGGTACTTGAGCAGTTCTTC
- - 15 TRBJ2-5 TRBV2 CASSPLGLAGETQYF TGTGCCAGCAGTCCTTTGGGGCTGGCCGGAGAGACCCAGTACTTC
- - 12 TRBJ1-3 TRBV28 CASASSGNTIYF TGTGCCAGCGCATCGTCTGGAAACACCATATATTTT